These 22 T cell receptor beta chains came from one sample sequenced in a study of shared clonotypes between healthy human individuals. This table comes from immunoSEQ multiplex PCR, and its TCRdb copy is limited to in-frame clones, with some not included. Among more than 2,000,000 clones listed, more than 80% were seen once. Specimen: naive CD4+ T cells from PBMCs. Stated subset: CD45RA+ positively selected. The receptor source for this set is a man younger than 35 in good health. Some clones in this sample may be carry-over from other donors' samples.

The chain joins TRBV7-2 to TRBJ1-4; D unresolved. Germline lookup yields CDR1 SGHTA and CDR2 FQGNSA. This CDR3 is built from 15 residues. The ends were cut back, 2 bases at V and 0 bases at J, with 7 bases in the middle. The CDR3 loop reads CASSLSGATNEKLFF. The CDR3 DNA is TGTGCCAGCAGCTTATCGGGTGCAACTAATGAAAAACTGTTTTTT. The variable domain in full, with the rest retrieved from reference TRBV7-2 and TRBJ1-4, is GAGVSQSPSNKVTEKGKDVELRCDPISGHTALYWYRQSLGQGLEFLIYFQGNSAPDKSGLPSDRFSAERTGGSVSTLTIQRTQQEDSAVYLCASSLSGATNEKLFFGSGTQLSVL.

Of note for this clone: The same CDR3 arises from other DNA sequences in this sample as well. The chain couples TRBV5-1 to TRBJ1-1, with D hard to call. Trimming left V 0 bases short and J 4 bases short, with 10 bases between. The CDR3 totals 14 residues. Germline CDR1 and CDR2: SGHRS and YFSETQ. Written as DNA, the CDR3 is TGCGCCAGCAGCTTGGGAGGAGGGAGCACTGAAGCTTTCTTT. Translating gives CASSLGGGSTEAFF.

The table lists this clone with a few counts. V gene TRBV14 combines with J gene TRBJ1-2; no reliable D call. The CDR3 totals 13 residues. From germline, CDR1 is SGHDN and CDR2 FVKESK. V lost 3 bases to trimming and J lost 4 bases, with 9 bases between them. The CDR3 coding sequence is TGTGCCAGCAGCCATGGACGGTCCTATGGCTACACCTTC. Its protein product is CASSHGRSYGYTF.

On this clone: This same CDR3 is encoded by further DNA sequences in the sample. CDR3 coding DNA: TGTGCCAGCAGCGTAGGGGGGCTTAGCTCCTACAATGAGCAGTTCTTC. Translated: CASSVGGLSSYNEQFF. The V and J genes are TRBV9 and TRBJ2-1; D perhaps matches TRBD1 (6 bases). The CDR3 length is 16 residues. V lost 0 bases and J 0 bases, leaving 10 bases between the germline ends. CDR1 is SGDLS and CDR2 is YYNGEE in the germline V gene. Combining the CDR3 with reference TRBV9 and TRBJ2-1 gives the whole variable domain DSGVTQTPKHLITATGQRVTLRCSPRSGDLSVYWYQQSLDQGLQFLIQYYNGEERAKGNILERFSAQQFPDLHSELNLSSLELGDSALYFCASSVGGLSSYNEQFFGPGTRLTVL.

V usage is TRBV2 and J usage is TRBJ1-1; D remains ambiguous. The V and J ends lost 7 bases and 5 bases respectively, with 8 bases between them. This CDR3 has 11 residues. CDR1 and CDR2 (germline): SNHLY, FYNNEI. CDR3 sequence: CASIATTEAFF. As DNA, the CDR3 is TGTGCCAGCATTGCGACTACTGAAGCTTTCTTT.

The CDR3 here is CASSLDRGQPYEQYF. The CDR3 region has the DNA TGTGCCAGCAGCCTTGACAGGGGTCAGCCCTACGAGCAGTACTTC. The rearrangement uses TRBV28 and TRBJ2-7, with 8 nucleotides matching TRBD1. This CDR3 region has 15 residues. V dropped 6 bases and J dropped 2; count of bases not matched to a gene: 9. The V gene's germline CDR1 is MDHEN and CDR2 SYDVKM.

The chain is built from TRBV5-1 and TRBJ2-1; 8 bases match TRBD2. The CDR3 is 15 amino acids. Germline V lookup: CDR1 SGHRS, CDR2 YFSETQ. Germline trimming cut 4 bases from V and 5 bases from J; bases unmatched to any gene: 8. CDR3 amino acids: CASSPGGSGNNEQFF. Here the CDR3 DNA reads TGCGCCAGCAGCCCCGGGGGTAGCGGGAACAATGAGCAGTTCTTC.

This clone was picked up one time. V is TRBV6-5 and J is TRBJ1-2, with TRBD1 matching 10 bases. Germline values: CDR1 MNHEY, CDR2 SVGAGI. The CDR3 totals 15 residues. The V and J ends lost 5 bases and 0 bases, in that order; junction bases with no gene match: 3. In DNA, the CDR3 is TGTGCCAGCAGTAGGGACAGGGGCCCTAACTATGGCTACACCTTC. Its protein product is CASSRDRGPNYGYTF.

A remark on this clone: Other DNA sequences in this sample translate to the same CDR3. The chain is built from TRBV7-2 and TRBJ2-5; D possibly matches TRBD1 or TRBD2 (7 bases each). The V end was cut by 1 base, the J end by 1 base, with 10 bases between. Per germline, CDR1 SGHTA and CDR2 FQGNSA. This CDR3 has 15 residues. The CDR3: CASSLGRGGQETQYF. CDR3 sequence (DNA): TGTGCCAGCAGCTTAGGCAGGGGGGGCCAAGAGACCCAGTACTTC.

The rearrangement joins TRBV9 to TRBJ2-7; D is undetermined. In germline, CDR1 is SGDLS, CDR2 YYNGEE. The V end lost 2 bases, the J end lost 2 bases, and 11 bases lay between the germline ends. The CDR3 has 14 amino acids. The CDR3 DNA reads as TGTGCCAGCAGCGTTGGGGTCCCCGCCTACGAGCAGTACTTC. It codes for CASSVGVPAYEQYF.

The chain combines TRBV7-2 with TRBJ1-2, with D unclear. The V end lost 1 base, the J end lost 0 bases, and 15 bases lay between the germline ends. Germline CDR1 and CDR2: SGHTA and FQGNSA. CDR3 size: 17 residues. The CDR3 nucleotides are TGTGCCAGCAGCTTAGGTACGGCGGGATTAGCTAACTATGGCTACACCTTC. Translated: CASSLGTAGLANYGYTF.

The rearrangement links TRBV18 to TRBJ1-5, with D possibly TRBD1 on 6 matching bases. The CDR3 totals 15 residues. Trimming pared 2 bases from V and 5 bases from J, leaving 13 bases between. CDR1 and CDR2 from the germline V gene are KGHSH and LQKENI. The CDR3 DNA is TGTGCCAGCTCACCAACAGGGAGTGTGTATCAGCCCCAGCATTTT. This translates into CASSPTGSVYQPQHF. The variable domain in full, completed from reference TRBV18 and TRBJ1-5, reads NAGVMQNPRHLVRRRGQEARLRCSPMKGHSHVYWYRQLPEEGLKFMVYLQKENIIDESGMPKERFSAEFPKEGPSILRIQQVVRGDSAAYFCASSPTGSVYQPQHFGDGTRLSIL.

This chain links TRBV29-1 with TRBJ2-5, with 8 bases that match TRBD1. Germline V lookup: CDR1 SQVTM, CDR2 ANQGSEA. The ends lost 4 bases at V and 4 bases at J; junction bases unmatched: 8. The CDR3 extends over 14 amino acids. The CDR3 DNA reads as TGCAGCGTTGTGGGTGACAGGGGAGGAGAGACCCAGTACTTC. It specifies CSVVGDRGGETQYF.

This rearrangement joins TRBV5-4 to TRBJ1-4; D is undetermined. Trimming took off 3 bases at V and 2 bases at J, with 11 bases between the two ends. This CDR3 contains 15 residues. CDR1 is SGHNT, CDR2 YYREEE, per germline (reference sequence). The CDR3 DNA is TGTGCCAGCAGCTCGGGCCAGACTACTAATGAAAAACTGTTTTTT. It translates to CASSSGQTTNEKLFF.

A word on this clone: The sample contains more than one DNA sequence encoding this CDR3. The chain employs TRBV30 and TRBJ2-5; D not certain. V gave up 0 bases and J gave up 4 bases, with 0 bases separating them. Per the germline V gene, CDR1 is GTSNPN and CDR2 is SVGIG (reference sequence). This CDR3 has 10 residues. Here the CDR3 reads CAWSVETQYF. The DNA of the CDR3 is TGTGCCTGGAGTGTAGAGACCCAGTACTTC.

The J gene is TRBJ2-2, the V gene TRBV5-1; 7 nucleotides line up with TRBD2. The V gene's germline CDR1 is SGHRS and CDR2 YFSETQ. Trimming removed 4 bases from V and 1 base from J; junction bases left unmatched: 4. The CDR3 covers 15 residues. The CDR3 sequence: CASSRDYLNTGELFF. The CDR3 region has the DNA TGCGCCAGCAGCCGGGACTACCTGAACACCGGGGAGCTGTTTTTT. The variable domain in full, with the rest retrieved from reference TRBV5-1 and TRBJ2-2, is KAGVTQTPRYLIKTRGQQVTLSCSPISGHRSVSWYQQTPGQGLQFLFEYFSETQRNKGNFPGRFSGRQFSNSRSEMNVSTLELGDSALYLCASSRDYLNTGELFFGEGSRLTVL.

The rearrangement uses TRBV28 and TRBJ1-2, with a possible D match to TRBD1 (5 bases). Germline V gene lookup returns CDR1 MDHEN and CDR2 SYDVKM. Trimming shortened V by 4 bases and J by 2 bases, and 20 bases separated the two germline ends. The CDR3 totals 17 residues. CDR3 sequence reads: CASSSLPLQGRNYGYTF. The CDR3 bases are TGTGCCAGCAGTTCCCTTCCCCTGCAGGGCCGAAACTATGGCTACACCTTC.

The table lists this clone with a count of one. This chain uses TRBV6-5 with TRBJ2-2; no firm D call. The CDR3 is made up of 15 amino acids. V dropped 4 bases and J dropped 2 bases, with 11 bases sitting between them. Germline V gene sequence: CDR1 MNHEY, CDR2 SVGAGI. The CDR3 DNA reads as TGTGCCAGCAGTTTCGGAACAGTTAACACCGGGGAGCTGTTTTTT. Its translation: CASSFGTVNTGELFF.

V usage is TRBV4-1 and J usage is TRBJ1-1; no clear D gene. Germline values: CDR1 MGHRA, CDR2 YSYEKL. This CDR3 is 15 amino acids long. The V end was cut by 3 bases, the J end by 2 bases, with 13 bases between. The CDR3 spells CASSHGGRGNTEAFF. For the CDR3, the DNA is TGCGCCAGCAGCCATGGCGGCAGAGGTAACACTGAAGCTTTCTTT.

The chain uses TRBV5-4 and TRBJ2-5, with D perhaps TRBD2 (6 bases). The V and J ends lost 4 bases and 2 bases respectively, with 12 bases between them. CDR3 length: 14 amino acids. The germline V gene encodes CDR1 SGHNT and CDR2 YYREEE (reference sequence). The CDR3 DNA is TGTGCCAGCAGCACCTGGGACTCTCAAGAGACCCAGTACTTC. This gives the protein CASSTWDSQETQYF.

The chain couples TRBV27 to TRBJ1-2; the D gene is possibly TRBD1 (6 bases). This CDR3 has 13 residues. Germline V gives CDR1 MNHEY, CDR2 SMNVEV (reference sequence). V lost 5 bases and J lost 11, with 18 bases in between. The CDR3 DNA reads TGTGCCAGCAGTGCCTCCGGGACATTCGGATACACCTTC. Its translation is CASSASGTFGYTF.

The genes are TRBV10-3 and TRBJ1-1; D gene unclear. In germline, CDR1 is ENHRY, CDR2 SYGVKD. The V gene lost 11 bases and the J gene lost 2 bases, with 12 bases spanning the gap. CDR3 length equals 12 residues. The chain's CDR3 is CAASDGNTEAFF. The DNA for the CDR3 is TGTGCCGCTTCTGACGGAAACACTGAAGCTTTCTTT.